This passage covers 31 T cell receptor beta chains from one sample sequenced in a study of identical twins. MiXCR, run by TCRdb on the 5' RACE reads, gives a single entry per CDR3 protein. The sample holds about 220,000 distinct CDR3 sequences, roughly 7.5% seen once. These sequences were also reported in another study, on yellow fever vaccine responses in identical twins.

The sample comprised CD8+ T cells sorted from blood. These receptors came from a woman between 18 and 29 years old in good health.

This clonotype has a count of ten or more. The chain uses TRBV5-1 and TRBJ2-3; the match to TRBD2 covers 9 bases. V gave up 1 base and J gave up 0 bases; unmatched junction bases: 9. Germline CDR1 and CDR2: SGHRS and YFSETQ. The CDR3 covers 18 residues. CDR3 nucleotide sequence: TGCGCCAGCAGCTTGAGCGGACTAGCGCGTCCTAGCACAGATACGCAGTATTTT. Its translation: CASSLSGLARPSTDTQYF.

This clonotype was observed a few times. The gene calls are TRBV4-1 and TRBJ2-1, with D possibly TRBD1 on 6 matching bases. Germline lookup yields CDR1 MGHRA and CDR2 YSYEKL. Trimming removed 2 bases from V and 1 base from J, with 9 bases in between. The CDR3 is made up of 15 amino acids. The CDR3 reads CASSQSRGSYNEQFF. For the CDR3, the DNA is TGCGCCAGCAGCCAAAGCAGGGGATCCTACAATGAGCAGTTCTTC.

CDR3 residues: CASSVDARKRDEQFF. In DNA, the CDR3 is TGTGCCAGCAGCGTAGATGCCAGGAAGCGGGATGAGCAGTTCTTC. V and J are TRBV9 and TRBJ2-1; maybe TRBD2 (6 bases). V was shortened by 0 bases and J by 8 bases, with 15 bases between the two germline ends. Germline V gene data show CDR1 as SGDLS and CDR2 as YYNGEE. This CDR3 region has 15 residues. Full variable domain (missing parts from reference TRBV9 and TRBJ2-1): DSGVTQTPKHLITATGQRVTLRCSPRSGDLSVYWYQQSLDQGLQFLIQYYNGEERAKGNILERFSAQQFPDLHSELNLSSLELGDSALYFCASSVDARKRDEQFFGPGTRLTVL.

CDR3 loop: CASSAGYTDTQYF. CDR3 DNA: TGTGCCAGCAGTGCTGGGTACACAGATACGCAGTATTTT. J is TRBJ2-3 and V is TRBV6-4; D not resolved. The CDR3 extends over 13 amino acids. Per the germline V gene, CDR1 is MRHNA and CDR2 is SNTAGT. V was shortened by 4 bases and J by 2 bases, with 7 bases between the two germline ends.

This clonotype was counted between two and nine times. The CDR3 DNA reads TGTGCCAGCAGCTTAGATCGCTATGAGCAGTTCTTC. Amino acids: CASSLDRYEQFF. The gene calls are TRBV11-3 and TRBJ2-1; no clear D gene. Germline values: CDR1 SGHNT, CDR2 YENEEA. V shed 0 bases and J shed 8 bases, with 5 bases lying between them. CDR3 size: 12 residues.

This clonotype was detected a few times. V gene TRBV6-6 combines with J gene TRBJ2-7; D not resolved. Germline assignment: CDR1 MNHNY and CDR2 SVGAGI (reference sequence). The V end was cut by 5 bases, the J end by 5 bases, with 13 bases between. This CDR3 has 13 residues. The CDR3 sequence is CASSHGGHHEQYV. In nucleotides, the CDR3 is TGTGCCAGCAGTCACGGCGGTCATCACGAGCAGTACGTC.

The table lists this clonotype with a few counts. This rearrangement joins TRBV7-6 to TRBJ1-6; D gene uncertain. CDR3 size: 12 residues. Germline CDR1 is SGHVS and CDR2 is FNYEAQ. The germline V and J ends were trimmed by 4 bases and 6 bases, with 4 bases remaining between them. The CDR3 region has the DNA TGTGCCAGCAGCTCCACTAATTCACCCCTCCACTTT. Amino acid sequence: CASSSTNSPLHF.

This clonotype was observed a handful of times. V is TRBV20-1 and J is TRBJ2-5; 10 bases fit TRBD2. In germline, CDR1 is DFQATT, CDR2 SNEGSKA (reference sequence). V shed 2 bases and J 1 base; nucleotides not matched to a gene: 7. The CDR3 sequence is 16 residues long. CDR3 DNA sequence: TGCAGTGCTAGACGACTCGGGACTAGCGCCCAAGAGACCCAGTACTTC. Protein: CSARRLGTSAQETQYF.

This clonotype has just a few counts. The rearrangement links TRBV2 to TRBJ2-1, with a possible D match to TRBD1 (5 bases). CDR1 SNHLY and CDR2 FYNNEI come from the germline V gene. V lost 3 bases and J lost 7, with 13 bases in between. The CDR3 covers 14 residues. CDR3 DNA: TGTGCCAGCAGTGATGTGGGGCCTCTGAATGAGCAGTTCTTC. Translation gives CASSDVGPLNEQFF.

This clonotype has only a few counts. The CDR3 is CATSRDLGTATEKLFF. CDR3 in DNA: TGTGCCACCAGCAGAGATTTGGGGACAGCTACAGAAAAACTGTTTTTT. The chain joins TRBV15 to TRBJ1-4; 7 nucleotides agree with TRBD1. The junction had 9 bases not matched to a gene; V was cut back by 0 bases and J by 8 bases. CDR3 size: 16 residues. In germline, CDR1 is LNHNV, CDR2 YYDKDF (reference sequence).

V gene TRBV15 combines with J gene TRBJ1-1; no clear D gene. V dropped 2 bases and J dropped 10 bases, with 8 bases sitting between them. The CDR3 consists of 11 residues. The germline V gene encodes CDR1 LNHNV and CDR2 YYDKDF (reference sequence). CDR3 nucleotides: TGTGCCACCAGCAGATCAGGACTAGCTTTCTTT. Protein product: CATSRSGLAFF.

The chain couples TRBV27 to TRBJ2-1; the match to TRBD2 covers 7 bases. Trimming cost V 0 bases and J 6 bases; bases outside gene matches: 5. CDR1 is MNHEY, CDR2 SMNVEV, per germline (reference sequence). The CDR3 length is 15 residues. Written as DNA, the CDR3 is TGTGCCAGCAGTTTATCTGGCGGGAGACTCAATGAGCAGTTCTTC. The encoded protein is CASSLSGGRLNEQFF.

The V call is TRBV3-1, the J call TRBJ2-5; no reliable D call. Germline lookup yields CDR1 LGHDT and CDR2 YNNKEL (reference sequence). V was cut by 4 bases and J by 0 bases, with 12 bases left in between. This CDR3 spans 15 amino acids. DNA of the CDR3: TGTGCCAGCAGCCGAGATCTCGGGTACCAAGAGACCCAGTACTTC. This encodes CASSRDLGYQETQYF.

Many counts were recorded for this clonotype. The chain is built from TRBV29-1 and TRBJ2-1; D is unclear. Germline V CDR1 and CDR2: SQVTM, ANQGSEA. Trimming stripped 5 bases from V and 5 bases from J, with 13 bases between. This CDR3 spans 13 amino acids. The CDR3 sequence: CSVFYSLNNEQFF. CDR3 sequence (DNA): TGCAGCGTTTTCTACAGCCTAAACAATGAGCAGTTCTTC.

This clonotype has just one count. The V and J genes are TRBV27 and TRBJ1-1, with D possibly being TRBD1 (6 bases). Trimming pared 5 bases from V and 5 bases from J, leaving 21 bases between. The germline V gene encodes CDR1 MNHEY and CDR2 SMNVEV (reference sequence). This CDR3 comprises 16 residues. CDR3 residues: CASSPGGRRRTTEAFF. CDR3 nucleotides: TGTGCCAGCAGTCCGGGGGGGCGCAGGCGAACGACTGAAGCTTTCTTT.

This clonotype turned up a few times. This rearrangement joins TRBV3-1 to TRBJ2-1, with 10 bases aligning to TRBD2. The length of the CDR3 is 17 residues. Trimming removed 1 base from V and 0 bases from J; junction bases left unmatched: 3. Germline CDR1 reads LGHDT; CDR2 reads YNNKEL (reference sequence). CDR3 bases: TGTGCCAGCAGCCAAGTTACTAGCGGGATCTCCTACAATGAGCAGTTCTTC. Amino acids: CASSQVTSGISYNEQFF.

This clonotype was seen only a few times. In DNA, the CDR3 is TGTGCCAGCAGCCCTGGGGCCTCCTCAGATACGCAGTATTTT. Translating it yields CASSPGASSDTQYF. The chain links TRBV6-1 to TRBJ2-3, with D tentatively TRBD1 (5 bases). The CDR3 consists of 14 residues. The V gene's germline CDR1 is MNHNS and CDR2 SASEGT. V lost 6 bases and J lost 4, with 14 bases in between.

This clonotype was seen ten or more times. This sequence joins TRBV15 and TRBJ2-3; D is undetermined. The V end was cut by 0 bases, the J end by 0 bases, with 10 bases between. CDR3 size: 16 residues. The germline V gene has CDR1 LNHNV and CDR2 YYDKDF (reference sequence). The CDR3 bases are TGTGCCACCAGCAGAGATATTGGGCCGAGCACAGATACGCAGTATTTT. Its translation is CATSRDIGPSTDTQYF.

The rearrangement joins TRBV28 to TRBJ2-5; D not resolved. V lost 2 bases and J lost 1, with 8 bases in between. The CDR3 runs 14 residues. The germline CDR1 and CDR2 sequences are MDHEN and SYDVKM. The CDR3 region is CASSLSFGQETQYF. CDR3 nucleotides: TGTGCCAGCAGTTTAAGTTTTGGCCAAGAGACCCAGTACTTC.

CDR3 sequence reads: CASSLRGGKETQYF. The CDR3 nucleotides are TGTGCCAGCAGTTTACGGGGGGGGAAGGAGACCCAGTACTTC. The gene calls are TRBV28 and TRBJ2-5, with TRBD2 identical over 8 bases. Germline V gene lookup returns CDR1 MDHEN and CDR2 SYDVKM. J gave up 5 bases and V 2 bases, and 4 bases lay outside the gene matches. The CDR3 extends over 14 amino acids.

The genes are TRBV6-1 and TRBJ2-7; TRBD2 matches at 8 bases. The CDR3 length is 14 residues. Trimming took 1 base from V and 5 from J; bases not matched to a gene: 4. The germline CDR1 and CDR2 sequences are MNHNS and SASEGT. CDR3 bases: TGTGCCAGCAGTGAAGACCCGCGGGGGGACGAGCAGTACGTC. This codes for CASSEDPRGDEQYV.

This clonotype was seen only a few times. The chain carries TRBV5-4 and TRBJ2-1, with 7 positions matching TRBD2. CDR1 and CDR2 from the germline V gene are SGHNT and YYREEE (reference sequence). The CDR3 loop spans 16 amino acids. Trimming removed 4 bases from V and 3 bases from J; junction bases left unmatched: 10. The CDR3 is CASSHGAGDYYNEQFF. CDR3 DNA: TGTGCCAGCAGCCACGGTGCGGGGGATTACTACAATGAGCAGTTCTTC.

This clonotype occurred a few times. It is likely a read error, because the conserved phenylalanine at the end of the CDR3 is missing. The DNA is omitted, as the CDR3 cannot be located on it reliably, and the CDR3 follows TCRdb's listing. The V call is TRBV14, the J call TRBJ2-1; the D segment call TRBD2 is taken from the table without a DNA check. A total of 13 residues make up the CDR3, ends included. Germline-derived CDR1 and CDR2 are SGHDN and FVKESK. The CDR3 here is CASSHPGLEGCVI.

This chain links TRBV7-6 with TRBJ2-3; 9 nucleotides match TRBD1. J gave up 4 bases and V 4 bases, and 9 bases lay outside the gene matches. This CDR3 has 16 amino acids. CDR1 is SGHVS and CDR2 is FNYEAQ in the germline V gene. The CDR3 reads CASSSSGQGKPDTQYF. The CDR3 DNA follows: TGTGCCAGCAGCTCATCGGGACAGGGCAAGCCAGATACGCAGTATTTT. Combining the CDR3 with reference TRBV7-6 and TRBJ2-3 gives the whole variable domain GAGVSQSPRYKVTKRGQDVALRCDPISGHVSLYWYRQALGQGPEFLTYFNYEAQQDKSGLPNDRFSAERPEGSISTLTIQRTEQRDSAMYRCASSSSGQGKPDTQYFGPGTRLTVL.

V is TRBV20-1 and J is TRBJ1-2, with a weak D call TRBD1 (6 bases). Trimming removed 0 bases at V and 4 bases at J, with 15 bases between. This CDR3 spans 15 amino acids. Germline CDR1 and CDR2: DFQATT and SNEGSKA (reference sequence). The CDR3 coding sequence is TGCAGTGCTAGAGATCCCGGGGACACTTCCTATGGCTACACCTTC. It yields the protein CSARDPGDTSYGYTF.

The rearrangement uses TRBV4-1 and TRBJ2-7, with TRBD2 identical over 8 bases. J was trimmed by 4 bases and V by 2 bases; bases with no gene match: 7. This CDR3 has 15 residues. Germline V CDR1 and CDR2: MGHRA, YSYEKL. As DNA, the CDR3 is TGCGCCAGCAGCCAAACCCAGGAGCGGGGGTACGAGCAGTACTTC. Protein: CASSQTQERGYEQYF.

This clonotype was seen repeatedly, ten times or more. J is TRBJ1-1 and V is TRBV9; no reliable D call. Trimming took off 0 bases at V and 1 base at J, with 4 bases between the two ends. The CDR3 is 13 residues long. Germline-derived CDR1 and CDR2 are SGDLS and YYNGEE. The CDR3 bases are TGTGCCAGCAGCGTAGGGTCGAACACTGAAGCTTTCTTT. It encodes CASSVGSNTEAFF.

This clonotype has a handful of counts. The CDR3 bases are TGCAGTGCCAGACTAGCGGGAGGGTCCGAGCAGTACTTC. Translation: CSARLAGGSEQYF. The J gene is TRBJ2-7, the V gene TRBV20-1; TRBD2 matches at 14 bases. With V trimmed by 6 bases and J by 6 bases, 4 bases remained unmatched. CDR1 and CDR2 (germline): DFQATT, SNEGSKA (reference sequence). The CDR3 is made up of 13 amino acids.

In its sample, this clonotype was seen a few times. CDR3 in DNA: TGCGCCAGCAGCCAACGGTGGGGGGGCCCTGTGGAGACCCAGTACTTC. Translating it yields CASSQRWGGPVETQYF. The chain combines TRBV4-1 with TRBJ2-5; possible D gene TRBD2, 7 bases. The CDR3 is 16 residues long. Trimming stripped 2 bases from V and 5 bases from J, with 18 bases between. Germline V gene lookup returns CDR1 MGHRA and CDR2 YSYEKL.

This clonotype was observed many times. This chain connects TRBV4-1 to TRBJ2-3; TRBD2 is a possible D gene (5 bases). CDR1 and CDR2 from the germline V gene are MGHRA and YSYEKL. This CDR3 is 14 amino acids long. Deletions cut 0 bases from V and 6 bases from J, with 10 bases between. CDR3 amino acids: CASSQDGGADTQYF. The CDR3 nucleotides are TGCGCCAGCAGCCAAGATGGAGGAGCGGATACGCAGTATTTT.

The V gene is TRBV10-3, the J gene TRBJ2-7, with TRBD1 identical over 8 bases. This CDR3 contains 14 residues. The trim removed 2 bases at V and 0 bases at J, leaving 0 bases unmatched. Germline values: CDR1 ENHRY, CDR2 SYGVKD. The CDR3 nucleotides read TGTGCCATCAGTGAGGGACAGGGCTCCTACGAGCAGTACGTC. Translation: CAISEGQGSYEQYV.